The entry below describes one T cell receptor (beta chain). Its cognate antigen is unknown. At one end the junction does not follow the germline gene, possibly because of a read error. Unique molecular identifiers (one per individual cDNA molecule) were attached. Via MiXCR, TCRdb re-called the 5' RACE reads, giving one row per CDR3 protein. This table holds some 64,000 distinct CDR3 sequences, roughly a fifth found once. The germline gives CDR1 MDHEN, CDR2 SYDVKM. The CDR3 extends over 13 amino acids. The sample originates from a study of early T cells in non-severe SARS-CoV-2 infection. Study details: Whole-blood bulk RNA, unsorted, was sequenced, and chains were unpaired. The study's findings and limits: In VDJdb matching, anti-spike CD8 responses were favored while private and CD4 specificities went missing.

The sequencing used whole blood, collected at baseline. This clonotype was sampled from an adult who was a healthcare worker with PCR-confirmed SARS-CoV-2 infection or an uninfected control (not recorded which). The chain has TRBV28 and TRBJ2-7; a possible D gene is TRBD1 (6 bases). The CDR3 protein is CASSRLTGYEQCF. DNA of the CDR3: TGTGCCAGCAGTCGGCTGACAGGCTACGAGCAGTGCTTC. The whole variable domain, filled in from reference TRBV28 and TRBJ2-7, reads DVKVTQSSRYLVKRTGEKVFLECVQDMDHENMFWYRQDPGLGLRLIYFSYDVKMKEKGDIPEGYSVSREKKERFSLILESASTNQTSMYLCASSRLTGYEQCFGPGTRLTVT.